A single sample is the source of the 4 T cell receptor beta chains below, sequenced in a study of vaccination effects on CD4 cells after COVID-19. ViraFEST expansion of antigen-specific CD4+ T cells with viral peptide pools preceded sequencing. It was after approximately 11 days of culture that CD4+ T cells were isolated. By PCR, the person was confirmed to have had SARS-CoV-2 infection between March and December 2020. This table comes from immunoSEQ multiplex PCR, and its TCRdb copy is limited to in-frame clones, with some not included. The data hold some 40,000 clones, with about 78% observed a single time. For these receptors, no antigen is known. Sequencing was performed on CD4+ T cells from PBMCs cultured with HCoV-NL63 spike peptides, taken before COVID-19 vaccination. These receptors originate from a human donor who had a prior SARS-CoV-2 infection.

CDR3: CASSRGQHNSPLHF. CDR3 DNA sequence: TGTGCCAGCAGCCGGGGACAGCATAATTCACCCCTCCACTTT. The rearrangement uses TRBV13 and TRBJ1-6, with 7 bases matching TRBD1. Germline V gene sequence: CDR1 PRHDT, CDR2 FYEKMQ (reference sequence). The J segment lost 5 bases and the V segment lost 5 bases, leaving 3 bases of the junction unmatched. CDR3 length: 14 amino acids.

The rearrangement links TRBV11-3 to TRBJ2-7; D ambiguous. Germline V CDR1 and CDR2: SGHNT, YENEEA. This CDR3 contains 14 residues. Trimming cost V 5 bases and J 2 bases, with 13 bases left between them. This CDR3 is CASSPIYPAYEQYF. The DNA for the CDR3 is TGTGCCAGCAGCCCAATCTACCCAGCCTACGAGCAGTACTTC.

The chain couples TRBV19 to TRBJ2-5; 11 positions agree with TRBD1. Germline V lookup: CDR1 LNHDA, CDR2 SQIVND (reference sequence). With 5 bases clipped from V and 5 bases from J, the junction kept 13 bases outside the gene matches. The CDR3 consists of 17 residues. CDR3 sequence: CASSLDRGRGIGETQYF. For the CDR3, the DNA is TGTGCCAGTAGTTTGGACAGGGGGCGCGGTATCGGTGAGACCCAGTACTTC.

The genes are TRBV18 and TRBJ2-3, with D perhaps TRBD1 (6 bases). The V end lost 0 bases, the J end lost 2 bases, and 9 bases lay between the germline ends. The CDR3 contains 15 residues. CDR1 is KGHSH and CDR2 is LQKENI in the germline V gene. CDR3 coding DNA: TGTGCCAGCTCACCACCGAGGGGGTACACAGATACGCAGTATTTT. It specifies CASSPPRGYTDTQYF.